Sequencing of this T cell receptor (beta chain) was carried out in a study of radiotherapy plus CTLA-4 blockade in lung cancer (dated by TCRdb to the late 2010s). About the full investigation: Objective responses were observed in 18% of enrolled patients, and disease control was achieved in less than 35%.

The library relied on the immunoSEQ multiplex PCR assay. Sourced from immuneACCESS, this table was stored by TCRdb with only in-frame sequences that have V and J called. A share of the clones is absent; for the studies checked, an unresolved V gene accounts for under half, and the remainder has no known explanation. The sample profile shows tens of thousands of clones; roughly 75% of them were found once. The ten largest make up 8.5% to 10% of the sample. The study tested focal radiation therapy combined with CTLA-4 blockade (ipilimumab) in patients with chemo-refractory metastatic non-small-cell lung cancer. Points the paper makes about the study in general: After treatment with radiotherapy and ipilimumab, TCR clones that originated in tumors expanded in peripheral blood. The strongest predictors of response were reported to be early dynamic shifts in blood T cell clones along with a rise in serum interferon-beta following radiation.

Reading the germline V gene gives CDR1 MNHNS and CDR2 SASEGT. Spanning cysteine to phenylalanine, the CDR3 consists of 13 amino acids. Just the 39-base CDR3 DNA is kept, in frame starting at base 1. Trimming removed 6 bases from V and 1 base from J, leaving 9 bases between the germline ends. Concerning this clone itself: The antigen it recognizes is unknown. Within one base of it there is no much larger clone, and no base qualities were kept.

Recombination linked TRBV6-1 to TRBJ1-1; a confident D gene designation cannot be given. The specimen comprised peripheral blood, sampled from a patient treated with radiotherapy plus ipilimumab. This receptor was taken from a human donor with non-small cell lung cancer who had stable disease on radiotherapy plus ipilimumab. The CDR3 region has the sequence CASSDRGNTEAFF. The DNA sequence follows: TGTGCCAGCAGCGACCGGGGGAACACTGAAGCTTTCTTT.